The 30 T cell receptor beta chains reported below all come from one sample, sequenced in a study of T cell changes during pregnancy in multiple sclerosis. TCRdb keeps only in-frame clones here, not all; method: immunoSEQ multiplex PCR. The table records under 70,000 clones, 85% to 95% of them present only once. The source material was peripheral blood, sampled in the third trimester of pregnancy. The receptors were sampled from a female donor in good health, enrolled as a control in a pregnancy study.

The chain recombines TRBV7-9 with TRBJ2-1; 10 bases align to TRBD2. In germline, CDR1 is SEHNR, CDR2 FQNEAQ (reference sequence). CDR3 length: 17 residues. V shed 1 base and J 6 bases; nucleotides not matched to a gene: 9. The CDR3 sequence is CASSLGTGTSAPNEQFF. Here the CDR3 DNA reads TGTGCCAGCAGCTTAGGGACCGGGACTAGCGCCCCCAATGAGCAGTTCTTC. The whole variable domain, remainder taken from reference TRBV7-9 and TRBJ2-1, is DTGVSQNPRHKITKRGQNVTFRCDPISEHNRLYWYRQTLGQGPEFLTYFQNEAQLEKSRLLSDRFSAERPKGSFSTLEIQRTEQGDSAMYLCASSLGTGTSAPNEQFFGPGTRLTVL.

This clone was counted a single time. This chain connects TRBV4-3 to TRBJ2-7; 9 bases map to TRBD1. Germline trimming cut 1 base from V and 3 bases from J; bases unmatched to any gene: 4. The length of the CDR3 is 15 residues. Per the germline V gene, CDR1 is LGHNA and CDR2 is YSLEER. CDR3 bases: TGCGCCAGCAGCCAAGGGGGGACAGGGCTCTACGAGCAGTACTTC. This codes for CASSQGGTGLYEQYF.

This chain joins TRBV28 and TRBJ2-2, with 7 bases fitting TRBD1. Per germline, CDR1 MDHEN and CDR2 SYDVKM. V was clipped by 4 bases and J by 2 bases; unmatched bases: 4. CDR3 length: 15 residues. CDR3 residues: CASSSDRRNTGELFF. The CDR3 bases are TGTGCCAGCAGTTCGGACAGGAGAAACACCGGGGAGCTGTTTTTT.

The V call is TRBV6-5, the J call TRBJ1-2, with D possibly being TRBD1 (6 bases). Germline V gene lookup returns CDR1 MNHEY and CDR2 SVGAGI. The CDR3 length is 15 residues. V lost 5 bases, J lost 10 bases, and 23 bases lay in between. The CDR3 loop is CASSPNVGAKGNYTF. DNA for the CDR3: TGTGCCAGCAGTCCCAACGTGGGGGCTAAGGGAAACTACACCTTC.

The CDR3 protein is CASSLGLAGVSQETQYF. CDR3 nucleotide sequence: TGTGCCAGTAGTCTAGGACTAGCGGGGGTTTCACAAGAGACCCAGTACTTC. V usage is TRBV19 and J usage is TRBJ2-5; 13 nucleotides match TRBD2. This CDR3 is built from 17 residues. Unmatched junction bases numbered 8, after V lost 5 bases and J lost 2 bases. The germline CDR1 and CDR2 sequences are LNHDA and SQIVND (reference sequence).

DNA of the CDR3: TGTGCCAGCAGTTACGGCAGGGCTGAACTTTGGACTGAAGCTTTCTTT. Encoded protein: CASSYGRAELWTEAFF. The chain employs TRBV6-5 and TRBJ1-1, with TRBD1 as a possible D gene (5 bases). V lost 2 bases and J lost 5, with 18 bases in between. This CDR3 is built from 16 residues. CDR1 and CDR2 from the germline V gene are MNHEY and SVGAGI.

This CDR3 reads CASSEAVGRAETQYF. CDR3 sequence (DNA): TGTGCCAGCAGTGAAGCGGTAGGCAGGGCTGAGACCCAGTACTTC. The rearrangement uses TRBV2 and TRBJ2-5, with a possible D match to TRBD1 (5 bases). V was trimmed by 0 bases and J by 5 bases, leaving 13 bases between them. Germline CDR1 SNHLY, CDR2 FYNNEI. The CDR3 contains 15 residues.

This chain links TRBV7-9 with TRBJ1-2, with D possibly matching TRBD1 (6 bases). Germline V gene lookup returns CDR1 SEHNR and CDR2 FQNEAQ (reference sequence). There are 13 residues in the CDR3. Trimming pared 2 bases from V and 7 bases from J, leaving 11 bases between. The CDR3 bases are TGTGCCAGCAGCTTAATGGGGGCTGGTGGCTACACCTTC. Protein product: CASSLMGAGGYTF. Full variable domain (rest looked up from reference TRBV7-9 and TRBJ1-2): DTGVSQNPRHKITKRGQNVTFRCDPISEHNRLYWYRQTLGQGPEFLTYFQNEAQLEKSRLLSDRFSAERPKGSFSTLEIQRTEQGDSAMYLCASSLMGAGGYTFGSGTRLTVV.

The CDR3, as DNA: TGTGCCAGCAGTTCCCGACAGGGGGGTGTTGGGCTGTTTTTT. Residues: CASSSRQGGVGLFF. This chain uses TRBV13 with TRBJ1-4, with 9 positions matching TRBD1. V was pared by 6 bases and J by 14 bases, with 13 bases of the junction left unmatched. Germline V gene data show CDR1 as PRHDT and CDR2 as FYEKMQ (reference sequence). The CDR3 runs to 14 residues.

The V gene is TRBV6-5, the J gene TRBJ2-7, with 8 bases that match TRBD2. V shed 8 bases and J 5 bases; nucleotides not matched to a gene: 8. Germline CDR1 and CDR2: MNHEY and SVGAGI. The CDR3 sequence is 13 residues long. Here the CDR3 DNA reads TGTGCCAGCGAAAGCGGGAGAGGTAACGAGCAGTACTTC. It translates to CASESGRGNEQYF.

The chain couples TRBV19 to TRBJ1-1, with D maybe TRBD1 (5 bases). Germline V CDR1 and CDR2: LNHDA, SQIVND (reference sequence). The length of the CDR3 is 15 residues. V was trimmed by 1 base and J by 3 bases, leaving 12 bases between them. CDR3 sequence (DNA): TGTGCCAGTAGTATAGTTGGGGGAGGGTACACTGAAGCTTTCTTT. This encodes CASSIVGGGYTEAFF.

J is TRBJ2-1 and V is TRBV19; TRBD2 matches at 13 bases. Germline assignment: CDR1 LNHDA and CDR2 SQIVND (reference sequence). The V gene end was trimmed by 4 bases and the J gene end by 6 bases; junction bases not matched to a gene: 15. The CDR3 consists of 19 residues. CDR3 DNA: TGTGCCAGTAGTACTCCGGGACTAGCGGGGTTTTGGGGGGCCAATGAGCAGTTCTTC. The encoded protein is CASSTPGLAGFWGANEQFF.

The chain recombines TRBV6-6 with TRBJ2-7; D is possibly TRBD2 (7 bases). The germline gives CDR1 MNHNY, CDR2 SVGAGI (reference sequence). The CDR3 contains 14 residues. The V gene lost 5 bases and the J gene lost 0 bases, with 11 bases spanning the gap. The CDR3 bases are TGTGCCAGCAGTCGGGGGGCCCACTCCTACGAGCAGTACTTC. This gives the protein CASSRGAHSYEQYF.

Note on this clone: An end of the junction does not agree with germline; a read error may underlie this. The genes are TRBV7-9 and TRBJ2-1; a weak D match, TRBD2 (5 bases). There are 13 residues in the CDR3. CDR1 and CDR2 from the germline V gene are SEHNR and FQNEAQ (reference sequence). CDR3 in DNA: TGTGCCAGCAGCCTAGCCCACCGGGGAACGCAGTTCTTC. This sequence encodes CASSLAHRGTQFF. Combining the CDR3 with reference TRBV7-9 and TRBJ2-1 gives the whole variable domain DTGVSQNPRHKITKRGQNVTFRCDPISEHNRLYWYRQTLGQGPEFLTYFQNEAQLEKSRLLSDRFSAERPKGSFSTLEIQRTEQGDSAMYLCASSLAHRGTQFFGPGTRLTVL.

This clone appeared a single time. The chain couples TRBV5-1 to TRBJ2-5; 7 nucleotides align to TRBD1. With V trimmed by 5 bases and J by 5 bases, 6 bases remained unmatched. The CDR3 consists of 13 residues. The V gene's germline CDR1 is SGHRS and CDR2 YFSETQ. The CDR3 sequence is CASRVTGQETQYF. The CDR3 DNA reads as TGCGCCAGCAGAGTGACAGGGCAGGAGACCCAGTACTTC. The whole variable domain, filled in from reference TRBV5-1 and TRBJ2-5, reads KAGVTQTPRYLIKTRGQQVTLSCSPISGHRSVSWYQQTPGQGLQFLFEYFSETQRNKGNFPGRFSGRQFSNSRSEMNVSTLELGDSALYLCASRVTGQETQYFGPGTRLLVL.

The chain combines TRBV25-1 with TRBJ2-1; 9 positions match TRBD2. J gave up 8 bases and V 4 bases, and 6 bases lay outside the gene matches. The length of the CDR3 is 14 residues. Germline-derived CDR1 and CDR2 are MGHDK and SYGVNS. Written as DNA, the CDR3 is TGTGCCAGCAGTGTACCGGGACTAGCTCATGAGCAGTTCTTC. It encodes CASSVPGLAHEQFF.

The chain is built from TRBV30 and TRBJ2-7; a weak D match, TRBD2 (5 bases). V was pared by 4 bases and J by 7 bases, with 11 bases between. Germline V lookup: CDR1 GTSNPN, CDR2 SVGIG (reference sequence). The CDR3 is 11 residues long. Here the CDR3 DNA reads TGTGCCTGGACTCATTCGGGGGAGCAGTACTTC. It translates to CAWTHSGEQYF.

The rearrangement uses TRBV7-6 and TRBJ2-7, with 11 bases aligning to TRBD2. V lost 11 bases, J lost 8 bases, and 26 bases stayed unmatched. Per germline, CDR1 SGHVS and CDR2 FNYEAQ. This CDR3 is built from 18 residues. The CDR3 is CAGQTLSVGTSGIIKQYF. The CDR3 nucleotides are TGTGCCGGCCAAACCCTCTCTGTGGGGACTAGCGGTATCATAAAGCAGTACTTC.

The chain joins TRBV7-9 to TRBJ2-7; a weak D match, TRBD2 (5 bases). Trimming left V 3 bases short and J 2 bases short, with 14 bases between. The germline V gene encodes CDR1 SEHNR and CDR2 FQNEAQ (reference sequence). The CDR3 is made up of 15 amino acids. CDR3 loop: CASSFGLASTYEQYF. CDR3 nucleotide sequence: TGTGCCAGCAGCTTTGGCTTAGCGTCTACCTACGAGCAGTACTTC.

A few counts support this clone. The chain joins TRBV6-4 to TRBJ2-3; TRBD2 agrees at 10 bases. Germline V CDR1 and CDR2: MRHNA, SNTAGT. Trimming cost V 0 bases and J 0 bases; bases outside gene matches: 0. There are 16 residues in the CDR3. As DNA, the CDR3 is TGTGCCAGCAGTGACTCGACTAGCGGGAGCACAGATACGCAGTATTTT. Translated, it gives CASSDSTSGSTDTQYF.

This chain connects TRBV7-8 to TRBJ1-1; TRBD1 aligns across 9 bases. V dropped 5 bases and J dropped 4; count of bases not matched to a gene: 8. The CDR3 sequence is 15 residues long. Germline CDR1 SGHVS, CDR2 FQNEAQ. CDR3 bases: TGTGCCAGCAGCCCCCGGGACAGGGTTTCCACTGAAGCTTTCTTT. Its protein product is CASSPRDRVSTEAFF.

CDR3 residues: CASSESGFGTDTQYF. Written as DNA, the CDR3 is TGTGCCAGCAGCGAATCCGGTTTTGGCACAGATACGCAGTATTTT. The chain couples TRBV11-3 to TRBJ2-3; no definite D call. The CDR3 has 15 residues. Deletions cut 5 bases from V and 1 base from J, with 13 bases between. Germline V lookup: CDR1 SGHNT, CDR2 YENEEA.

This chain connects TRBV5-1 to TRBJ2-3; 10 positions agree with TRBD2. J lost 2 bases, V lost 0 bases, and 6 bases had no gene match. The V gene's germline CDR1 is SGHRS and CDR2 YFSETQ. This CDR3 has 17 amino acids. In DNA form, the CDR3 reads TGCGCCAGCAGCTTGGGTAGCGGGGGGTTCAACACAGATACGCAGTATTTT. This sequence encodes CASSLGSGGFNTDTQYF. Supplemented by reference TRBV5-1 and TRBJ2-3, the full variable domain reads KAGVTQTPRYLIKTRGQQVTLSCSPISGHRSVSWYQQTPGQGLQFLFEYFSETQRNKGNFPGRFSGRQFSNSRSEMNVSTLELGDSALYLCASSLGSGGFNTDTQYFGPGTRLTVL.

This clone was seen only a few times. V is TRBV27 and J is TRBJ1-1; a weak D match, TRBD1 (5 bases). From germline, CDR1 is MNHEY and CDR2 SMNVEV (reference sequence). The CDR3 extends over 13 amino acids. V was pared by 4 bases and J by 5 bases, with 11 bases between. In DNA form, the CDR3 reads TGTGCCAGCAGTTCACAGGAGGGGACTGAAGCTTTCTTT. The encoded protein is CASSSQEGTEAFF.

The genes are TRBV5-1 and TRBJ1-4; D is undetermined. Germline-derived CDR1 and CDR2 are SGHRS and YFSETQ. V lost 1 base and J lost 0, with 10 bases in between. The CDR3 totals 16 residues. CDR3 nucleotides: TGCGCCAGCAGCTTGACAGCCCCCGCAACTAATGAAAAACTGTTTTTT. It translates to CASSLTAPATNEKLFF.

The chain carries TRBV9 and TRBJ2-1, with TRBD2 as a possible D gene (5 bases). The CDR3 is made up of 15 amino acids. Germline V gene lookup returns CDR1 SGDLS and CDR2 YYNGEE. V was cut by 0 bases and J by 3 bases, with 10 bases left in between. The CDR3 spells CASSVALGLYNEQFF. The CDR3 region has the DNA TGTGCCAGCAGCGTAGCTCTAGGACTCTACAATGAGCAGTTCTTC. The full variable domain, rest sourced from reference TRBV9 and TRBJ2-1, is DSGVTQTPKHLITATGQRVTLRCSPRSGDLSVYWYQQSLDQGLQFLIQYYNGEERAKGNILERFSAQQFPDLHSELNLSSLELGDSALYFCASSVALGLYNEQFFGPGTRLTVL.

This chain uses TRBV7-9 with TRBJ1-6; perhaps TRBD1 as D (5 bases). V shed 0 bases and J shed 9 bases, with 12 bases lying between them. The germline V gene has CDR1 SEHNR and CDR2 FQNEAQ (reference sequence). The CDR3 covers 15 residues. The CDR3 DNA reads TGTGCCAGCAGCTTAGCGCAGGGCTCGGCTTCACCCCTCCACTTT. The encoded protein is CASSLAQGSASPLHF. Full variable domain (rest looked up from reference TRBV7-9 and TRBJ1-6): DTGVSQNPRHKITKRGQNVTFRCDPISEHNRLYWYRQTLGQGPEFLTYFQNEAQLEKSRLLSDRFSAERPKGSFSTLEIQRTEQGDSAMYLCASSLAQGSASPLHFGNGTRLTVT.

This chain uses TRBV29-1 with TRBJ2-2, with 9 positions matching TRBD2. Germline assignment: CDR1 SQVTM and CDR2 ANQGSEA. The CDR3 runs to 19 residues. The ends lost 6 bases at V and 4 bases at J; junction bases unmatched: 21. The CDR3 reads CSVRDPRTVGGRATGELFF. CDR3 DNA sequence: TGCAGCGTAAGGGACCCGCGTACCGTGGGCGGGAGGGCCACCGGGGAGCTGTTTTTT.

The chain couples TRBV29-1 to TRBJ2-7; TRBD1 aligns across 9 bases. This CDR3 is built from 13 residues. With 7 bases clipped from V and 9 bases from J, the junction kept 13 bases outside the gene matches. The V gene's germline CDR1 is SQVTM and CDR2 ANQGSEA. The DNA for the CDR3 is TGCAGCGCCAAGCCGGGACAGGGCATCGGGCAGTACTTC. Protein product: CSAKPGQGIGQYF.

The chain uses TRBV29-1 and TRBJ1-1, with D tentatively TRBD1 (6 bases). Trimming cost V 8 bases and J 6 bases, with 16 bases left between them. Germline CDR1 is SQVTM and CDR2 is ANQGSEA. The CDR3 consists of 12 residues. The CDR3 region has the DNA TGCAGCCTGGGAATAGGACAGCCTGAAGCTTTCTTT. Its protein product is CSLGIGQPEAFF.